A selection of T cell receptor beta chains follows, all from one sample in a study of cytomegalovirus exposure and HLA in healthy donors. TCRdb keeps only in-frame clones here, not all; method: immunoSEQ multiplex PCR. The sample contains just over 150,000 clones, roughly 85% of which appear only once. Source material: PBMCs. The receptors derive from a young woman in good health and CMV-seronegative. Both conserved end residues are part of each CDR3. The D gene is left open where the match is weak. Where a row states a size, it is once, few, many or the class of an expanded clone; other rows omit it.

j_call d_call v_call clone_size cdr3_length cdr3_nt cdr3_aa
TRBJ1-2 . TRBV27 once 14 TGTGCCAGCAGTTCCGGTCGGGGGGAGGATGGCTACACCTTC CASSSGRGEDGYTF
TRBJ2-7 . TRBV21-1 . 17 TGTGCCAGCAGCAAAAAGGGGGTGGACAGCCTCTCCTACGAGCAGTACTTC CASSKKGVDSLSYEQYF
TRBJ2-7 . TRBV18 . 13 TGTGCCAGCTCACCAGCAGGAGGCTACGAGCAGTACTTC CASSPAGGYEQYF
TRBJ2-3 TRBD2 TRBV29-1 . 13 TGCAGCGGGCGGGGGTTTAAGGCAGATACGCAGTATTTT CSGRGFKADTQYF
TRBJ1-6 . TRBV5-5 . 17 TGTGCCAGCAGCTTGACAGTCTCCGGCTCCTATAATTCACCCCTCCACTTT CASSLTVSGSYNSPLHF
TRBJ1-2 . TRBV28 . 13 TGTGCCAGCAGTTTAGGGAGGGACTATGGCTACACCTTC CASSLGRDYGYTF
TRBJ2-7 TRBD1 TRBV14 few 15 TGTGCCAGCAGCGGACGTCACAGGGGGCGTTACGAGCAGTACTTC CASSGRHRGRYEQYF
TRBJ2-3 TRBD2 TRBV5-6 . 15 TGTGCCAGCACCCGGCGTAGCGGGGGGGCCGATACGCAGTATTTT CASTRRSGGADTQYF
TRBJ2-7 TRBD2 TRBV28 . 14 TGTGCCAGCAGTCCATCGGGGGGGGTTCTCGAGCAGTACTTC CASSPSGGVLEQYF
TRBJ2-7 TRBD2 TRBV5-4 . 16 TGTGCCAGCAGCTTTCGTTCCGGGACTAGCGGGACGGCGCAGTACTTC CASSFRSGTSGTAQYF